Listed below are T cell receptor beta chains from one sample, sequenced in a study of CD4 T cells in relation to SARS-CoV-2 and coronaviruses. The table came from immunoSEQ multiplex PCR; TCRdb's copy has only in-frame clones and leaves some out. The table has more than 35,000 clones, about 80% seen once. Their recognized antigens are unknown. The sequenced sample consisted of memory CD4+ T cells from PBMCs, cultured in vitro. The receptors originated from an adult with COVID-19. The CDR3 runs from the conserved cysteine through the conserved F or W. D genes are given only for firm matches. Expanded clones get a size class; other rows say once, few or many, or leave the size out.

D gene	V gene	J gene	clone size	CDR3 DNA	CDR3 protein
TRBD1	TRBV5-1	TRBJ2-7	few	TGCGCCAGCAGCCAGACGACAGGGGGCTACGAGCAGTACTTC	CASSQTTGGYEQYF
TRBD2	TRBV7-2	TRBJ2-3	few	TGTGCCAGCAGCTTGAGGGGTTCCGCGGGAGCAAGATTTAGGGATACGCAGTATTTT	CASSLRGSAGARFRDTQYF
TRBD1	TRBV29-1	TRBJ1-4	.	TGCAGCGTTGGGACAGGGAATGAAAAACTGTTTTTT	CSVGTGNEKLFF
TRBD1	TRBV3-1/TRBV3-2	TRBJ1-2	.	TGTGCCAGCAGCCATCTTACAGGGGCAGCGGGTGGCTACACCTTC	CASSHLTGAAGGYTF
TRBD2	TRBV7-2	TRBJ2-7	.	TGTGCCAGCAGCTTTGCGGGAGGTTCCTACGAGCAGTACTTC	CASSFAGGSYEQYF
TRBD1	TRBV14	TRBJ1-2	.	TGTGCCAGCAGCCAAAACAGGGGATGGAACTATGGCTACACCTTC	CASSQNRGWNYGYTF
.	TRBV30	TRBJ1-6	once	TGTGCCTGGAGTGTACGGGGGATGACGGTGTCCAATTCACCCCTCCACTTT	CAWSVRGMTVSNSPLHF
.	TRBV29-1	TRBJ2-3	.	TGCAGCCACGGAGGGGGGACGGATACGCAGTATTTT	CSHGGGTDTQYF
.	TRBV5-4	TRBJ1-1	.	TGTGCCAGCAGCTTGGTGGGGGGCGTGAACACTGAAGCTTTCTTT	CASSLVGGVNTEAFF
TRBD1	TRBV14	TRBJ2-2	.	TGTGCCAGCAGCCAAGAAACGACAGGGGGGTTCCCCACCGGGGAGCTGTTTTTT	CASSQETTGGFPTGELFF